This TCR beta chain was recorded in a study of blood T cells in healthy people across ages. General study findings and limits: Considered underestimates were the diversity estimates obtained from one million T cells. TCR beta diversity per million T cells fell roughly linearly with age.

About this clonotype: Its matching antigen is unknown.

Germline V lookup: CDR1 MDHEN, CDR2 SYDVKM. CDR3 length equals 15 residues. V was shortened by 2 bases and J by 1 base, with 10 bases between the two germline ends. With a J-beta primer mix and a sample-barcoded 5' primer, a second PCR ran roughly 6 to 11 cycles. Each of the cDNA molecules was tagged by a template-switch adaptor with 12 random nucleotides. All samples yielded 3 million or more CDR3-containing paired-end reads. TCRdb re-analysed the 5' RACE reads in MiXCR, keeping a single row per CDR3 protein. The data show approximately 810,000 distinct CDR3 sequences, approximately 35% seen once. This TCR derives from a man between 18 and 35 years old in good health. Sequences were obtained from blood. The chain recombines TRBV28 with TRBJ2-3; D is possibly TRBD1 (6 bases). CDR3 amino acids: CASSLPPGGTDTQYF. The CDR3 region has the DNA TGTGCCAGCAGTTTACCTCCAGGGGGCACAGATACGCAGTATTTT.